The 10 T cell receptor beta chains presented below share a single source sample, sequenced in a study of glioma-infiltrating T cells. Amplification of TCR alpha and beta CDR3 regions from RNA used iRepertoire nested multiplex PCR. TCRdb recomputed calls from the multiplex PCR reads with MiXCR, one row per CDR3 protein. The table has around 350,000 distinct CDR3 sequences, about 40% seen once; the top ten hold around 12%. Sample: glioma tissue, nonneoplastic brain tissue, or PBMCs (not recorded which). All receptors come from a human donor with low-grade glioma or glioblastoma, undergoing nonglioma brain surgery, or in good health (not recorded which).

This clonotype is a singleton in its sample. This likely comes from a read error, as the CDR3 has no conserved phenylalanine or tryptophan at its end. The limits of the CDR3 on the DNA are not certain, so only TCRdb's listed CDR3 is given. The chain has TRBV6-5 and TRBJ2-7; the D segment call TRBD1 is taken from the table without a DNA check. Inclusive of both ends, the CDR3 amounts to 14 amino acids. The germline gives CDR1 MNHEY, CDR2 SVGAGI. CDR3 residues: CASRYLDRQETKYL.

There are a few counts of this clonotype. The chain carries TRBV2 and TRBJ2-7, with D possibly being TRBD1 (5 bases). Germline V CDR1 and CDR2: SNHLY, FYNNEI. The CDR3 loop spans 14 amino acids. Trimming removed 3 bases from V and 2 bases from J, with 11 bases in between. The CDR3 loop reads CASSDDSYTYEQYF. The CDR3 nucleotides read TGTGCCAGCAGTGACGACAGCTACACCTACGAGCAGTACTTC.

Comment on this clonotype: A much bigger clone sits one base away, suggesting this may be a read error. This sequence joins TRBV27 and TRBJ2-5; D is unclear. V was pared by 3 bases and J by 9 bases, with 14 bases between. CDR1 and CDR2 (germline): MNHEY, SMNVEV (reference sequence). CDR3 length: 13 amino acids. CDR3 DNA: TGTGCCAGCAGTTTGGTCCCCACGAGGCCCCAGTACTTC. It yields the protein CASSLVPTRPQYF.

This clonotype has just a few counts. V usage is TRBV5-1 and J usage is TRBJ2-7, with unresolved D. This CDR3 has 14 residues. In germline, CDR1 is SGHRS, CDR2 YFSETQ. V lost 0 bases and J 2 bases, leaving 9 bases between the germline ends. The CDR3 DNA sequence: TGCGCCAGCAGCTTGGTAGCCCCGGCCTACGAGCAGTACTTC. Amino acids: CASSLVAPAYEQYF.

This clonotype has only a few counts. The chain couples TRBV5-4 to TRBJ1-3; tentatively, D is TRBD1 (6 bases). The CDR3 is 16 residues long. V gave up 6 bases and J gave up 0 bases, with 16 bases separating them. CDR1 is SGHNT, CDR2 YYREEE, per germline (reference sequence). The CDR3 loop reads CASMVGQPRSGNTIYF. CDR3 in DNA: TGTGCCAGCATGGTAGGACAGCCACGCTCTGGAAACACCATATATTTT.

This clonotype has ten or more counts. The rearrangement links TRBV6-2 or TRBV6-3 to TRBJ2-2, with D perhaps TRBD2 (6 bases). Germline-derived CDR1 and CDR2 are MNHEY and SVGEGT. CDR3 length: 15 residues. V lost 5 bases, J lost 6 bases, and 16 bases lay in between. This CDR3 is CASSRAEGYPGELFF. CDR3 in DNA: TGTGCCAGCAGTAGAGCGGAGGGGTATCCCGGGGAGCTGTTTTTT.

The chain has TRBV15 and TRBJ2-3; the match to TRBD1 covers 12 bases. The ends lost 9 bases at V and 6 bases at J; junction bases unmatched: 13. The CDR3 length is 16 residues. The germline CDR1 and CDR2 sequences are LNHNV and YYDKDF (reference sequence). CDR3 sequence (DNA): TGTGCCACGAGCGGCCGTAGGGACAGGGGGCCCGATACGCAGTATTTT. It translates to CATSGRRDRGPDTQYF.

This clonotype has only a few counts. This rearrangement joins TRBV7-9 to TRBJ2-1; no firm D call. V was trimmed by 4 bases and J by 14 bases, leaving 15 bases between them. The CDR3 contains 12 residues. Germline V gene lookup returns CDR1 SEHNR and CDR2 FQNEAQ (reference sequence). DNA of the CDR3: TGTGCCAGCAGCTCTTTATCGATCGAAGAGTTCTTC. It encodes CASSSLSIEEFF.

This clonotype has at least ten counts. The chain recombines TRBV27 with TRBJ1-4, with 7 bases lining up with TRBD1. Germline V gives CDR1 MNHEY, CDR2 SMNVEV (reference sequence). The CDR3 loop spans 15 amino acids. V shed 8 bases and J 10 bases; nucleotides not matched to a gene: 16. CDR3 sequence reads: CASGTRTASGGKLFF. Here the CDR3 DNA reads TGTGCCAGCGGAACTCGGACAGCCTCAGGGGGAAAACTGTTTTTT.

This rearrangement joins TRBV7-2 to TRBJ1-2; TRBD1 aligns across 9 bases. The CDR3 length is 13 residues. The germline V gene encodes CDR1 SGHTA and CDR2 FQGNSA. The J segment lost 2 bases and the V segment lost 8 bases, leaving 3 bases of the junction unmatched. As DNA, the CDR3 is TGTGCCAGCGGACAGGGGCCGAACTATGGCTACACCTTC. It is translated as CASGQGPNYGYTF.